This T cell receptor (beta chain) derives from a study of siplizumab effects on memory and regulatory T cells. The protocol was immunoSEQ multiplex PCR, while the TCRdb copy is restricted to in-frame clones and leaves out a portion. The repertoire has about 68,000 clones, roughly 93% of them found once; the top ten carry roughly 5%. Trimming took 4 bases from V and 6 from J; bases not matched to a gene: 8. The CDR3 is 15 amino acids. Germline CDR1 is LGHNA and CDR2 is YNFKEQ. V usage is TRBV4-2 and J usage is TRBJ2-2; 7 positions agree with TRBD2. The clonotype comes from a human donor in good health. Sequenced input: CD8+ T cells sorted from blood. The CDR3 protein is CASSPDQTSAGELFF. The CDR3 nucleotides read TGTGCCAGCAGCCCAGACCAAACTAGCGCCGGGGAGCTGTTTTTT.